A single sample is the source of the 10 T cell receptor beta chains below, sequenced in a study of blood T cell repertoires in COVID-19. Using immunoSEQ multiplex PCR, the repertoire was profiled, and TCRdb retains in-frame clones only, with some absent. The table has roughly 150,000 clones, about 82% seen once; the top ten hold about 8.1%. Input material: peripheral blood. The origin of the receptors is an elderly woman with COVID-19, enrolled during active disease.

This clone has just one count. V and J are TRBV9 and TRBJ1-1, with D hard to call. Germline loops: CDR1 SGDLS, CDR2 YYNGEE. V was cut by 0 bases and J by 8 bases, with 14 bases left in between. The CDR3 runs 14 residues. The CDR3 is CASSVEPVGVEAFF. CDR3 DNA: TGTGCCAGCAGCGTAGAACCGGTGGGCGTGGAAGCTTTCTTT.

This clone was seen a few times. The chain is built from TRBV28 and TRBJ1-1; D is unresolved. The CDR3 contains 13 residues. V shed 7 bases and J shed 5 bases, with 14 bases lying between them. Germline CDR1 is MDHEN and CDR2 is SYDVKM. DNA for the CDR3: TGTGCCAGCACCTACCCCCAGGAAACTGAAGCTTTCTTT. It yields the protein CASTYPQETEAFF.

V and J are TRBV19 and TRBJ1-5, with D tentatively TRBD1 (6 bases). Germline lookup yields CDR1 LNHDA and CDR2 SQIVND (reference sequence). The V end was cut by 1 base, the J end by 2 bases, with 9 bases between. This CDR3 is 15 amino acids long. CDR3 nucleotides: TGTGCCAGTAGTATAGCGGCAGGGGGCAATCAGCCCCAGCATTTT. Translation: CASSIAAGGNQPQHF.

V is TRBV5-1 and J is TRBJ2-5; D not resolved. The CDR3 is 16 residues long. Trimming removed 0 bases from V and 1 base from J, with 13 bases in between. Germline V gives CDR1 SGHRS, CDR2 YFSETQ. The CDR3 reads CASSLGNGGIQETQYF. The CDR3 bases are TGCGCCAGCAGCTTGGGGAATGGCGGTATCCAAGAGACCCAGTACTTC.

CDR3 bases: TGCGCCAGCAGCGATCCTCAGGGAGGCCATGGCTACACCTTC. It is translated as CASSDPQGGHGYTF. This rearrangement joins TRBV5-1 to TRBJ1-2; the D gene is possibly TRBD1 (5 bases). Trimming left V 4 bases short and J 6 bases short, with 16 bases between. The CDR3 is made up of 14 amino acids. The germline V gene encodes CDR1 SGHRS and CDR2 YFSETQ.

The chain carries TRBV3-1 (or the pseudogene TRBV3-2) and TRBJ2-5; D perhaps matches TRBD2 (5 bases). The germline V gene has CDR1 LGHDT and CDR2 YNNKEL (reference sequence). The CDR3 is 14 residues long. V lost 1 base, J lost 7 bases, and 13 bases lay in between. The CDR3 spells CASSQAEGRATQYF. The CDR3 DNA reads TGTGCCAGCAGCCAAGCCGAAGGGCGGGCGACCCAGTACTTC.

V is TRBV29-1 and J is TRBJ1-5, with 7 bases that match TRBD1. The CDR3 is made up of 14 amino acids. V lost 6 bases to trimming and J lost 10 bases; unmatched junction nucleotides: 15. The germline CDR1 and CDR2 sequences are SQVTM and ANQGSEA. CDR3 residues: CSVQQGPRGGPQHF. The CDR3 bases are TGCAGCGTGCAACAGGGGCCTCGGGGAGGACCCCAGCATTTT. Looking up the rest from reference TRBV29-1 and TRBJ1-5 gives the full variable domain: SAVISQKPSRDICQRGTSLTIQCQVDSQVTMMFWYRQQPGQSLTLIATANQGSEATYESGFVIDKFPISRPNLTFSTLTVSNMSPEDSSIYLCSVQQGPRGGPQHFGDGTRLSIL.

The rearrangement links TRBV5-4 to TRBJ1-1, with D uncertain. Germline V CDR1 and CDR2: SGHNT, YYREEE (reference sequence). The CDR3 spans 16 residues. V was pared by 5 bases and J by 2 bases, with 19 bases between. The CDR3 DNA reads as TGTGCCAGCAGTCAGTTCCGTAAAGATTTTAACACTGAAGCTTTCTTT. Protein: CASSQFRKDFNTEAFF.

J is TRBJ1-3 and V is TRBV12-5; tentative D call: TRBD1 (6 bases). The CDR3 totals 14 residues. Trimming cost V 4 bases and J 2 bases, with 9 bases left between them. Germline CDR1 LGHNT, CDR2 FRNRAP. The CDR3 here is CASGSDRAGNTIYF. The CDR3 bases are TGTGCTAGTGGTTCGGACAGAGCTGGAAACACCATATATTTT.

The chain uses TRBV19 and TRBJ2-7; 8 bases line up with TRBD1. With 4 bases clipped from V and 4 bases from J, the junction kept 3 bases outside the gene matches. The germline V gene has CDR1 LNHDA and CDR2 SQIVND (reference sequence). This CDR3 is built from 13 residues. CDR3 sequence: CASSTRGLYEQYF. The DNA of the CDR3 is TGTGCCAGTAGTACCAGGGGGCTGTACGAGCAGTACTTC.